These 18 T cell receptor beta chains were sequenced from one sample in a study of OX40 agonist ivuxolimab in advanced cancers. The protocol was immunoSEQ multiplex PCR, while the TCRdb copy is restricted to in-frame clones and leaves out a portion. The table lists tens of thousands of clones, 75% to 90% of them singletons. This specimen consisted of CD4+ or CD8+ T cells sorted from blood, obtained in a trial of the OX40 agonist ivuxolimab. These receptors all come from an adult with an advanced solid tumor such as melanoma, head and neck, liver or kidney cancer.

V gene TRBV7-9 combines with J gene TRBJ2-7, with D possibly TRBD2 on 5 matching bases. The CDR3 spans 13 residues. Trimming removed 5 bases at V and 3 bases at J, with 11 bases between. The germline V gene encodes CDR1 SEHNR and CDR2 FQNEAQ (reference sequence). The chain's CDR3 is CASSPPRGYEQYF. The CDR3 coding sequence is TGTGCCAGCAGCCCGCCCCGGGGCTACGAGCAGTACTTC. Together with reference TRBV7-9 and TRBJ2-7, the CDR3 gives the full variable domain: DTGVSQNPRHKITKRGQNVTFRCDPISEHNRLYWYRQTLGQGPEFLTYFQNEAQLEKSRLLSDRFSAERPKGSFSTLEIQRTEQGDSAMYLCASSPPRGYEQYFGPGTRLTVT.

DNA for the CDR3: TGTGCCAGTAGTAAGACAGGGCTTGGGACCTACGAGCAGTACTTC. Protein: CASSKTGLGTYEQYF. The chain links TRBV19 to TRBJ2-5; TRBD1 matches 7 bases. The last part of the DNA fits TRBJ2-7 better; the J call may be wrong. The CDR3 covers 15 residues. Germline loops: CDR1 LNHDA, CDR2 SQIVND (reference sequence).

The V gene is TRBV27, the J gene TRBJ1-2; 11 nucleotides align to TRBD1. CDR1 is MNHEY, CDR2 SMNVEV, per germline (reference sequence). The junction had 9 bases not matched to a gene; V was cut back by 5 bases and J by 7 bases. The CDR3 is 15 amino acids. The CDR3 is CASSPWGQGESGYTF. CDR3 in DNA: TGTGCCAGCAGTCCCTGGGGACAGGGGGAATCTGGCTACACCTTC.

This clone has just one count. The DNA for the CDR3 is TGTGCCAGCAGCGCCCGGGACAGGGTAGGCACCGGGGAGCTGTTTTTT. Translating gives CASSARDRVGTGELFF. The V call is TRBV9, the J call TRBJ2-2; the match to TRBD1 covers 9 bases. This CDR3 region has 16 residues. Trimming at V came to 3 bases and at J to 4 bases, leaving 7 bases not matched to a gene. Germline V gene sequence: CDR1 SGDLS, CDR2 YYNGEE.

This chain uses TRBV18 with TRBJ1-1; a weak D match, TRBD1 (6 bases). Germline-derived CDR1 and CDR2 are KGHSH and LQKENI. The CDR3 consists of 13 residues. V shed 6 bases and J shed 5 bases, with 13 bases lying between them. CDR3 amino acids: CASSQGGDTEAFF. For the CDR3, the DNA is TGTGCCAGCTCTCAAGGGGGAGATACTGAAGCTTTCTTT. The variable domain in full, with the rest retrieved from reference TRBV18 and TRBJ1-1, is NAGVMQNPRHLVRRRGQEARLRCSPMKGHSHVYWYRQLPEEGLKFMVYLQKENIIDESGMPKERFSAEFPKEGPSILRIQQVVRGDSAAYFCASSQGGDTEAFFGQGTRLTVV.

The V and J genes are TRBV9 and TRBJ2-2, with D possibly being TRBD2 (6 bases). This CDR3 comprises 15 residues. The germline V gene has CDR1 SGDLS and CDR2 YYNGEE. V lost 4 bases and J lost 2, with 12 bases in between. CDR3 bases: TGTGCCAGCAGCAGAGGGACTTCCAACACCGGGGAGCTGTTTTTT. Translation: CASSRGTSNTGELFF.

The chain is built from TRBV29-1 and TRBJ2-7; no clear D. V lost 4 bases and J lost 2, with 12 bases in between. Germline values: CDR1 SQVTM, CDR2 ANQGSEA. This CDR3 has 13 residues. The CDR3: CSVAGQDPYEQYF. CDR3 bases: TGCAGCGTTGCCGGGCAGGACCCCTACGAGCAGTACTTC.

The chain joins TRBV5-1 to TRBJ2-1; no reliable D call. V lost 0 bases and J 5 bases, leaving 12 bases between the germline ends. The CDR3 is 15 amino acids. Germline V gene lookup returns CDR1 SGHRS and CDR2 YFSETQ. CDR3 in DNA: TGCGCCAGCAGCTTGGTGGTAGGGCTGGACAATGAGCAGTTCTTC. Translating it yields CASSLVVGLDNEQFF.

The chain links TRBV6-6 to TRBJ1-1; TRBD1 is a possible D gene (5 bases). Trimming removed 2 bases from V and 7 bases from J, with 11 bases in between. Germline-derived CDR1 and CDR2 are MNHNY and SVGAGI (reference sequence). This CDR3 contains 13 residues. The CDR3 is CASSYRGEGEAFF. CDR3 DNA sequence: TGTGCCAGCAGTTACCGGGGGGAGGGTGAAGCTTTCTTT.

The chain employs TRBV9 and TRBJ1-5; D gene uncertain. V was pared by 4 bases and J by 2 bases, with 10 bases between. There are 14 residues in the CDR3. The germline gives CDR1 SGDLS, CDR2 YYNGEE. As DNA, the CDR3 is TGTGCCAGCAGCCTAGACAATGGCAATCAGCCCCAGCATTTT. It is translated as CASSLDNGNQPQHF.

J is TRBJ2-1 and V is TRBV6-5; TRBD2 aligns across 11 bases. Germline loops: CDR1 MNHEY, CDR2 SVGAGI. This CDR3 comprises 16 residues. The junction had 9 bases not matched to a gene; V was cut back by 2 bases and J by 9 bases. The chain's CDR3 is CASSYLRTSGWGEQFF. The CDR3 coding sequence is TGTGCCAGCAGTTACCTGAGGACTAGCGGGTGGGGTGAGCAGTTCTTC.

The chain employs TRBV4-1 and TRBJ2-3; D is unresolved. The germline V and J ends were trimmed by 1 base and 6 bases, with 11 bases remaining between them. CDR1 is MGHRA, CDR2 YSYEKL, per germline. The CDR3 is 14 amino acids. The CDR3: CASSQVSNWDTQYF. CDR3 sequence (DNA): TGCGCCAGCAGCCAAGTGAGTAACTGGGATACGCAGTATTTT.

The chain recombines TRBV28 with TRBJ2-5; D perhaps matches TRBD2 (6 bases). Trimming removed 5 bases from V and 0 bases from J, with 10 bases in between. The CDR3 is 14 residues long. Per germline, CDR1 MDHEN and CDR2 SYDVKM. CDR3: CASSRRENQETQYF. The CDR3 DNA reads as TGTGCCAGCAGTCGTCGGGAGAACCAAGAGACCCAGTACTTC.

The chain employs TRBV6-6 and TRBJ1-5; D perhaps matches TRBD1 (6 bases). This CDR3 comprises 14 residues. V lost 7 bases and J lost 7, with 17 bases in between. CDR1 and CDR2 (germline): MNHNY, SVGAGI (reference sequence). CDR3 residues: CASTLKQGGQPQHF. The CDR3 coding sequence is TGTGCCAGCACCCTTAAACAGGGCGGGCAGCCCCAGCATTTT.

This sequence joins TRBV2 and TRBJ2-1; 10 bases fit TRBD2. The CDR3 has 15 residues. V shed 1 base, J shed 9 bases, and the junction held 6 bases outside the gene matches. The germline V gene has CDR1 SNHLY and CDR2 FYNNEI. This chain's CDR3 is CASSEGGTSVFEQFF. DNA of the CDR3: TGTGCCAGCAGTGAAGGCGGGACTAGCGTCTTTGAGCAGTTCTTC.

CDR3 nucleotides: TGTGCCAGCAGTGAAACGGAAGCCAGGGGCTATGAAGCTTTCTTT. Its protein product is CASSETEARGYEAFF. The rearrangement joins TRBV2 to TRBJ1-1; the D gene is possibly TRBD1 (6 bases). Germline V CDR1 and CDR2: SNHLY, FYNNEI. V was cut by 2 bases and J by 7 bases, with 17 bases left in between. The CDR3 runs to 15 residues.

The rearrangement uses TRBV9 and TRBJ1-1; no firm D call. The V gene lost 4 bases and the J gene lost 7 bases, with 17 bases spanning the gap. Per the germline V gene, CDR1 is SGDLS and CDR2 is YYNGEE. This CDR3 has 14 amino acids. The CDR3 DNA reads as TGTGCCAGCAGCAAGACGACTGGGCAGCGTGAAGCTTTCTTT. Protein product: CASSKTTGQREAFF.

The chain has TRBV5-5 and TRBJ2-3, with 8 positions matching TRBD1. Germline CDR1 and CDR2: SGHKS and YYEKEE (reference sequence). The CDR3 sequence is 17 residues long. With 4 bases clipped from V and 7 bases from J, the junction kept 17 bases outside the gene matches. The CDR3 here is CASSEGQAGVPQHTQYF. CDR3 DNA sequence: TGTGCCAGCAGCGAGGGACAGGCTGGGGTCCCCCAGCATACGCAGTATTTT.